One sample yielded the 2 T cell receptor beta chains listed below, sequenced in a study of control samples from healthy donors and cancer patients. The repertoire was sequenced with immunoSEQ multiplex PCR; TCRdb's copy has only in-frame clones and lacks some. The profile covers over 150,000 clones, with 96% appearing a single time and over 1% taken by the ten largest. The material sequenced was blood. All receptors come from a woman in her 30s in good health.

The chain carries TRBV5-4 and TRBJ1-1; no reliable D call. Germline CDR1 SGHNT, CDR2 YYREEE (reference sequence). Trimming cost V 0 bases and J 0 bases, with 6 bases left between them. The length of the CDR3 is 14 residues. The CDR3 region has the DNA TGTGCCAGCAGCTTGGGACCGTTGAACACTGAAGCTTTCTTT. Translating gives CASSLGPLNTEAFF.

Notes on this clone: The junction departs from the called germline gene at one end, perhaps through a read error. Other DNA sequences from this sample encode an identical CDR3 as well. The chain combines TRBV5-1 with TRBJ1-6; possibly TRBD1 for D (6 bases). This CDR3 has 15 residues. Germline CDR1 and CDR2: SGHRS and YFSETQ. CDR3 amino acids: CASSLDSFYNSPLHF. The CDR3 coding sequence is TGCGCCAGTAGCTTGGACAGTTTTTATAATTCACCCCTCCACTTT.